The entry below describes one T cell receptor (beta chain). No cognate antigen has been identified for it. The input lacks base qualities; no much larger clone sits a single base away. Library preparation employed 5' RACE. The listed sequencing device is Illumina HiSeq 2500. A second PCR of about 6 to 11 cycles was performed with a sample-barcoded 5' primer and a J-beta primer mix. A unique molecular identifier was introduced onto each TCR beta cDNA molecule by a template-switch 5' adaptor carrying 12 random nucleotides. Each sample yielded at least 3 million CDR3-containing paired-end reads. All of the RNA was converted into first-strand cDNA using the Mint cDNA synthesis kit, with a TRBC-specific oligonucleotide serving as the primer. Following uracil-DNA glycosylase treatment, a first 18-cycle PCR with universal primers M1SS and BC2_uni_R was performed on all cDNA. In the source study's methods: For normalization, 1 million high-quality reads were randomly selected from each sample, with every read carrying a distinct molecular identifier. Instead of being binned into consensus sequences, reads that shared molecular identifiers were thrown out. MiTCR, with a Q25 quality threshold and the strictest error-elimination algorithm, was used for CDR3 identification, clonotype clustering and error correction. A nonparametric unseen species model with Euler transformation was used to estimate a lower bound on total TCR beta diversity. In-frame beta chains were kept once TCRdb had trimmed the public reads at Q25 with fastp and called clones with MiXCR. Rows are combined by CDR3 protein, so each entry shows the most common genes and DNA. The V and J calls shown here were made by TCRdb, not taken from the authors' results. The sample contains about 1 million distinct CDR3 sequences, 35% to 50% of them found a single time. 18% of the sample is taken by the ten largest.

The record originates from a study of blood T cells in healthy people across ages (dated by TCRdb to between 2014 and 2017). Concerning the study at large: In model experiments, template switching captured about one uniquely barcoded TCR beta cDNA molecule for every two T cells. The donors were divided into four age groups: young (average around 16 years), middle-aged (approximately 39), aged (around 59) and long-lived (about 90). For two donors (one aged 18 to 30 and one aged 80 or older), the study analyzed two additional independent replicas of 1 million unique cDNA reads from the same blood draw. To avoid experimental bias, donors of different ages were spread randomly across the sequencing lanes. The study measured age-related changes in TCR beta repertoire diversity using deep sequencing normalized with unique cDNA molecular identifiers. The paper as a whole reports these results and caveats: The long-lived group showed more naive CD4+ T cells, fewer expanded clones and increased TCR diversity than the aged group, suggesting age selection. Because the CMV infection status of the donors was unknown, age-related changes in expanded clonotypes may potentially have been confounded. Since profiling was done on bulk unsorted PBMCs, naive and antigen-experienced compartments could not be conclusively compared. A strong correlation was found between observed TCR beta diversity and the percentage of naive T cells measured by flow cytometry. Total diversity estimates from one million sequenced T cells were considered lower bounds and underestimates. As age increased, observed TCR beta diversity per million T cells dropped in a roughly linear way, and a significant reduction was already evident by age about 40.

Donors were a few dozen systemically healthy Caucasian individuals from Russia aged roughly 6 to 90 years. Each donor gave 8.5 to 10 milliliters of peripheral blood, collected into EDTA-treated Vacutainer tubes. Ficoll-Paque density-gradient centrifugation was used to isolate PBMCs, with at least 6 million per sample. Total RNA was extracted from PBMCs with Trizol reagent, with at least 6 micrograms obtained per sample. For every donor, flow cytometry on a PBMC aliquot measured the percentage of naive CD45RAhigh/CD27high T cells. There are 17 amino acids in the CDR3, from cysteine to phenylalanine inclusive. The DNA shown is the 51-base CDR3, in frame from base 1. V ends up 2 bases short and J 1 base short, with an unmatched junction base count of 4. The germline V gene specifies SGHTA as CDR1 and FQGNSA as CDR2.

The sample was blood. The chain uses TRBV7-2 and TRBJ2-6; TRBD2 agrees with 8 junctional bases. This clonotype was obtained from a woman aged 60 to 75 in good health. Here the CDR3 is given as CASSLWAGGSGANVLTF. At the DNA level, the sequence is TGTGCCAGCAGCTTATGGGCGGGGGGATCTGGGGCCAACGTCCTGACTTTC. Reference TRBV7-2 and TRBJ2-6 proteins supply the regions before and after the CDR3; the full variable domain is: GAGVSQSPSNKVTEKGKDVELRCDPISGHTALYWYRQSLGQGLEFLIYFQGNSAPDKSGLPSDRFSAERTGGSVSTLTIQRTQQEDSAVYLCASSLWAGGSGANVLTFGAGSRLTVL.